The 23 T cell receptor beta chains below all came from one sample that was sequenced in a study of blood T cell repertoires in COVID-19. Sequencing used immunoSEQ multiplex PCR; TCRdb keeps in-frame clones, though not all of them. The sample contains about 170,000 clones, approximately 89% of which appear only once. Input material: PBMCs or T cells enriched from blood (not recorded which). These receptors all stem from a woman under 30 who had recovered from COVID-19.

The J gene is TRBJ2-2, the V gene TRBV19; D perhaps matches TRBD2 (7 bases). Germline-derived CDR1 and CDR2 are LNHDA and SQIVND (reference sequence). Between the trimmed V and J ends, which lost 3 bases and 5 bases, there was a span of 10 bases. The CDR3 length is 14 residues. The CDR3 bases are TGTGCCAGTAGTATCGGGGGGCGGACCGGGGAGCTGTTTTTT. Translation gives CASSIGGRTGELFF.

The chain is built from TRBV27 and TRBJ2-1; TRBD1 matches at 7 bases. J gave up 0 bases and V 3 bases, and 8 bases lay outside the gene matches. The CDR3 covers 17 residues. Germline V lookup: CDR1 MNHEY, CDR2 SMNVEV (reference sequence). The CDR3 region has the DNA TGTGCCAGCAGTTTCGTCACAGGGGCCAGCTCCTACAATGAGCAGTTCTTC. Translated, it gives CASSFVTGASSYNEQFF.

The V call is TRBV28, the J call TRBJ2-1; 8 bases are a match to TRBD2. After removal of 2 bases from V and 7 bases from J, the junction contained 13 bases not matched to a gene. Germline lookup yields CDR1 MDHEN and CDR2 SYDVKM. This CDR3 is built from 17 residues. The CDR3 is CASSLIPPSGSGNEQFF. The CDR3 DNA reads as TGTGCCAGCAGTTTAATTCCTCCGAGCGGGAGCGGGAATGAGCAGTTCTTC.

CDR3 nucleotides: TGTGCCAGCGGGGCGCACGAGCAGTACTTC. Encoded protein: CASGAHEQYF. The V and J genes are TRBV28 and TRBJ2-7; D possibly corresponds to TRBD1 (5 bases). V was clipped by 8 bases and J by 5 bases, with 7 bases between them. This CDR3 region has 10 residues. Germline V gives CDR1 MDHEN, CDR2 SYDVKM.

This chain uses TRBV30 with TRBJ2-7; D remains unclear. This CDR3 comprises 13 residues. Trimming pared 0 bases from V and 6 bases from J, leaving 12 bases between. Germline V CDR1 and CDR2: GTSNPN, SVGIG (reference sequence). CDR3 residues: CAWSVTLTSEQYF. CDR3 nucleotide sequence: TGTGCCTGGAGTGTAACCCTTACAAGCGAGCAGTACTTC.

J is TRBJ2-1 and V is TRBV5-1; TRBD2 might be the D (6 bases). This CDR3 region has 15 residues. CDR1 and CDR2 (germline): SGHRS, YFSETQ. Trimming cost V 5 bases and J 0 bases, with 12 bases left between them. The CDR3 sequence is CASSVEGSSYNEQFF. For the CDR3, the DNA is TGCGCCAGCAGTGTGGAGGGTAGCTCCTACAATGAGCAGTTCTTC.

The V call is TRBV2, the J call TRBJ2-3; 9 nucleotides line up with TRBD1. CDR1 SNHLY and CDR2 FYNNEI come from the germline V gene. This CDR3 is 16 amino acids long. Trimming took 4 bases from V and 3 from J; bases not matched to a gene: 8. Written as DNA, the CDR3 is TGTGCCAGCAGTGGACCGGGACAGGGTTATACAGATACGCAGTATTTT. As protein: CASSGPGQGYTDTQYF.

The chain employs TRBV7-2 and TRBJ1-6, with D perhaps TRBD1 (6 bases). This CDR3 is built from 15 residues. Germline values: CDR1 SGHTA, CDR2 FQGNSA. The V end was cut by 7 bases, the J end by 5 bases, with 15 bases between. This CDR3 reads CASTPAGEHNSPLHF. In DNA, the CDR3 is TGTGCCAGCACCCCGGCAGGGGAGCATAATTCACCCCTCCACTTT.

The CDR3 loop is CASSQGAKGMDTEAFF. DNA of the CDR3: TGCGCCAGCAGCCAAGGGGCCAAGGGGATGGACACTGAAGCTTTCTTT. The chain combines TRBV4-1 with TRBJ1-1; the D gene is possibly TRBD1 (5 bases). Per the germline V gene, CDR1 is MGHRA and CDR2 is YSYEKL. The V gene lost 1 base and the J gene lost 3 bases, with 15 bases spanning the gap. CDR3 size: 16 residues.

The CDR3 DNA reads TGTGCCAGCAGTTTATCGGGACAGGGGAATGAAAAACTGTTTTTT. This translates into CASSLSGQGNEKLFF. The gene calls are TRBV28 and TRBJ1-4; 10 nucleotides agree with TRBD1. The V gene's germline CDR1 is MDHEN and CDR2 SYDVKM. The V segment lost 1 base and the J segment 5 bases; nucleotides outside the gene matches: 1. The CDR3 extends over 15 amino acids.

The J gene is TRBJ1-2, the V gene TRBV11-2; 9 bases map to TRBD1. This CDR3 has 16 amino acids. V shed 7 bases and J 4 bases; nucleotides not matched to a gene: 13. Germline CDR1 and CDR2: SGHAT and FQNNGV. The CDR3 bases are TGTGCCAGCACCTTCGCTACAGGACAGGGGTCCTATGGCTACACCTTC. Protein product: CASTFATGQGSYGYTF.

The chain joins TRBV24-1 to TRBJ1-1; D is possibly TRBD1 (6 bases). V was pared by 11 bases and J by 1 base, with 13 bases between. The CDR3 is made up of 13 amino acids. The germline V gene has CDR1 KGHDR and CDR2 SFDVKD. This CDR3 reads CAIRKGENTEAFF. Written as DNA, the CDR3 is TGTGCCATCCGAAAGGGGGAGAACACTGAAGCTTTCTTT.

This clone was observed a single time. The J gene is TRBJ2-5, the V gene TRBV11-2, with D perhaps TRBD1 (5 bases). The CDR3 covers 15 residues. Germline lookup yields CDR1 SGHAT and CDR2 FQNNGV. V was pared by 5 bases and J by 4 bases, with 17 bases between. The CDR3 sequence: CASSPLRGTRETQYF. The CDR3 nucleotides are TGTGCCAGCAGCCCCCTAAGGGGAACGAGAGAGACCCAGTACTTC.

The chain has TRBV27 and TRBJ2-7; D uncertain. This CDR3 spans 14 amino acids. The V and J ends lost 3 bases and 7 bases respectively, with 16 bases between them. CDR1 and CDR2 (germline): MNHEY, SMNVEV (reference sequence). CDR3 bases: TGTGCCAGCAGTTTTGCCACTGGTACGAGAGAGCAGTACTTC. Translation: CASSFATGTREQYF.

J is TRBJ1-5 and V is TRBV12-3 or TRBV12-4; a weak D match, TRBD1 (5 bases). V dropped 6 bases and J dropped 4 bases, with 10 bases sitting between them. The CDR3 consists of 13 residues. CDR3 DNA: TGTGCCAGCAGCTCGACAGAGAATCAGCCCCAGCATTTT. It codes for CASSSTENQPQHF.

J is TRBJ2-7 and V is TRBV18, with TRBD1 matching over 7 bases. The CDR3 extends over 14 amino acids. Unmatched junction bases numbered 7, after V lost 4 bases and J lost 4 bases. The germline gives CDR1 KGHSH, CDR2 LQKENI. CDR3 bases: TGTGCCAGCTCACTCGGACAGGAAGAATACGAGCAGTACTTC. It codes for CASSLGQEEYEQYF.

This clone was detected only once. J is TRBJ2-7 and V is TRBV19; 9 positions match TRBD1. The V and J ends lost 4 bases and 6 bases, in that order; junction bases with no gene match: 10. The CDR3 extends over 15 amino acids. CDR1 is LNHDA, CDR2 SQIVND, per germline (reference sequence). CDR3 region: CASSTSGTGSLEQYF. The CDR3 nucleotides read TGTGCCAGTAGTACGTCCGGGACAGGGTCCCTCGAGCAGTACTTC.

The chain employs TRBV5-4 and TRBJ2-7; 10 bases map to TRBD2. V shed 1 base, J shed 4 bases, and the junction held 11 bases outside the gene matches. The CDR3 contains 17 residues. Germline V gene data show CDR1 as SGHNT and CDR2 as YYREEE (reference sequence). CDR3 sequence reads: CASSLSSGRAKGYEQYF. The CDR3 region has the DNA TGTGCCAGCAGCTTGTCCAGCGGGAGGGCCAAGGGTTACGAGCAGTACTTC.

The rearrangement links TRBV30 to TRBJ1-3; 7 nucleotides match TRBD1. Per germline, CDR1 GTSNPN and CDR2 SVGIG (reference sequence). CDR3 length: 14 amino acids. The V and J ends lost 3 bases and 9 bases, in that order; junction bases with no gene match: 11. This CDR3 is CAWSMKGAYTTIYF. For the CDR3, the DNA is TGTGCCTGGAGCATGAAGGGGGCTTACACCACCATATATTTT.

The rearrangement links TRBV10-3 to TRBJ2-7; D is ambiguous. V was trimmed by 2 bases and J by 0 bases, leaving 5 bases between them. The CDR3 totals 13 residues. Germline CDR1 is ENHRY and CDR2 is SYGVKD. CDR3 amino acids: CAISEQRSYEQYF. DNA of the CDR3: TGTGCCATCAGTGAGCAGCGCTCCTACGAGCAGTACTTC.

This chain uses TRBV7-2 with TRBJ2-3; the match to TRBD1 covers 7 bases. Germline V gene lookup returns CDR1 SGHTA and CDR2 FQGNSA. V was pared by 5 bases and J by 0 bases, with 5 bases of the junction left unmatched. There are 15 residues in the CDR3. CDR3 sequence (DNA): TGTGCCAGCAGCCGGGACAGCCAAAGCACAGATACGCAGTATTTT. Encoded protein: CASSRDSQSTDTQYF.

The chain combines TRBV18 with TRBJ2-1; D is unclear. CDR3 length: 11 residues. Germline assignment: CDR1 KGHSH and CDR2 LQKENI. V was shortened by 5 bases and J by 9 bases, with 8 bases between the two germline ends. The CDR3 bases are TGTGCCAGCTCAGCCTACGGTGAGCAGTTCTTC. This codes for CASSAYGEQFF.

The chain joins TRBV5-1 to TRBJ2-4; 11 bases are shared with TRBD1. The length of the CDR3 is 13 residues. Germline lookup yields CDR1 SGHRS and CDR2 YFSETQ. Trimming removed 4 bases from V and 8 bases from J; junction bases left unmatched: 2. The DNA for the CDR3 is TGCGCCAGCAGCCAGGGACAGGGGGACATTCAGTACTTC. It encodes CASSQGQGDIQYF.